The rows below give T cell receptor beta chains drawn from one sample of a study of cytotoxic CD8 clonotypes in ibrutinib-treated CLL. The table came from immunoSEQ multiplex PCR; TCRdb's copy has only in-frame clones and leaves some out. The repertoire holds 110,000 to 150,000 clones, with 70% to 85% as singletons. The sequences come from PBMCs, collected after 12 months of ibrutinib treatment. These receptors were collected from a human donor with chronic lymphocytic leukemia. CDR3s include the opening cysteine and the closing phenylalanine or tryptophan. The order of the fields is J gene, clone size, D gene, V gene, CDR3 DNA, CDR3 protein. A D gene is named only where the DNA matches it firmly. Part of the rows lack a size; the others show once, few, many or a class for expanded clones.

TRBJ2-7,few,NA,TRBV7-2,TGTGCCAGCAGCTCTCGCACCTACGAGCAGTACTTC,CASSSRTYEQYF
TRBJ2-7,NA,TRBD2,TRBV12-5,TGTGCTAGTGGTCTAAAACTGGGTAGCGGGATTAGCTCCTACGAGCAGTACTTC,CASGLKLGSGISSYEQYF
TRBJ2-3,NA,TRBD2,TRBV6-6,TGTGCCAGCAGTTTCAAAGCGGGGGATGACACAGATACGCAGTATTTT,CASSFKAGDDTDTQYF
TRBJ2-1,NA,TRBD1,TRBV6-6,TGTGCCAGCTTCTCCGGGACAGGGTTCAATGAGCAGTTCTTC,CASFSGTGFNEQFF
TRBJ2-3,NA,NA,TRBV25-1,TGTGCCAGCAGTGGGGGAGGAGATACGCAGTATTTT,CASSGGGDTQYF
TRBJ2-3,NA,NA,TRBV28,TGTGCCAGCGGCTTACGGGGAGATACGCAGTATTTT,CASGLRGDTQYF
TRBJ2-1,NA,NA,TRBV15,TGTGCCACCAGCAGAAGTCGGGGGGCGGGGAATGAGCAGTTCTTC,CATSRSRGAGNEQFF
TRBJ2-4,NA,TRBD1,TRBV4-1,TGCGCCAGCAGCCTATTGCTCGTCAGGACAGGCTACAAAAACATTCAGTACTTC,CASSLLLVRTGYKNIQYF
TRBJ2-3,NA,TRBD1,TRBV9,TGTGCCAGCAGCGTCGGAGGACAGGGTGCTGATACGCAGTATTTT,CASSVGGQGADTQYF
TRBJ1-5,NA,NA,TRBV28,TGTGCCAGCAGCGCCAGCCCACAGACAGCTATCCTCTCTCAGCCCCAGCATTTT,CASSASPQTAILSQPQHF
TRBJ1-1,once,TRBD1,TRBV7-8,TGTGCCAGCAGCTTAGGGCAGGGGGCCGTAGTGAACACTGAAGCTTTCTTT,CASSLGQGAVVNTEAFF
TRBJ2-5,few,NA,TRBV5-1,TGCGCCAGCAAGCTGAGGGGATCCGACCAAGAGACCCAGTACTTC,CASKLRGSDQETQYF
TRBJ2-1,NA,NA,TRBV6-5,TGTGCCAGCAGTTCAATTTGGCGGCCCGTGGGCTATGAGCAGTTCTTC,CASSSIWRPVGYEQFF
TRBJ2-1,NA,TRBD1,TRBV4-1,TGCGCCAGCAGCCAAGGGAGGACAGGGAACAATGAGCAGTTCTTC,CASSQGRTGNNEQFF
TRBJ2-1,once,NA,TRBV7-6,TGTGCCAGCAGCTTAATAGGCAACCGGGACTCGCTTTTCGAGCAGTTCTTC,CASSLIGNRDSLFEQFF
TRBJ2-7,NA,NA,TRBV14,TGTGCCAGCAGCGACTTCTACGAGCAGTACTTC,CASSDFYEQYF
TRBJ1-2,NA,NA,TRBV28,TGTGCCAGCAGTTTAGCGGGGGCCTACTATGGCTACACCTTC,CASSLAGAYYGYTF
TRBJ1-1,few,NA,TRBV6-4,TGTGCCAGCAGTATACGAACGGATACTGAAGCTTTCTTT,CASSIRTDTEAFF
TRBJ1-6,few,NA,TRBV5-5,TGTGCCAGCAGCCGCGGATTGGAGGGTGGGGTCTATAATTCACCCCTCCACTTT,CASSRGLEGGVYNSPLHF
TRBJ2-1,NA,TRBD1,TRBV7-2,TGTGCCAGCAGCTCCGACAGGGCCTATGAGCAGTTCTTC,CASSSDRAYEQFF
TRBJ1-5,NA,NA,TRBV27,TGTGCCAGCAGTTCGGGAGCACACAATCAGCCCCAGCATTTT,CASSSGAHNQPQHF
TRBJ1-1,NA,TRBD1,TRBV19,TGTGCCAGTAGAAGACAGGGCCCGAACACTGAAGCTTTCTTT,CASRRQGPNTEAFF
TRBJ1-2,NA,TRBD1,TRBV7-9,TGTGCCAGCAGCTTTGACAGGGATGATGGCTACACCTTC,CASSFDRDDGYTF
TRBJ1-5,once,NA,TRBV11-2,TGTGCCAGCAGCTTCGATAGGTTTAGCAATCAGCCCCAGCATTTT,CASSFDRFSNQPQHF
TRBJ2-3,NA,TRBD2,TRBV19,TGTGCCAGTAGTATAGGGGCGGGGGTCGCAGATACGCAGTATTTT,CASSIGAGVADTQYF
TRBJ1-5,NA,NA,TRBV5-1,TGCGCCAGCAGCTTGTTTTCAGGGGATAATCAGCCCCAGCATTTT,CASSLFSGDNQPQHF
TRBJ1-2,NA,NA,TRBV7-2,TGTGCCAGCAGCTTAGCGGACGGAGTCTATGGCTACACCTTC,CASSLADGVYGYTF
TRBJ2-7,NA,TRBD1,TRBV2,TGTGCCAGCAGTGACCGGGACAGGCCCTACGAGCAGTACTTC,CASSDRDRPYEQYF
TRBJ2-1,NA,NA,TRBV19,TGTGCCAGTAGCCCCCTTTGGGTACCCTACAATGAGCAGTTCTTC,CASSPLWVPYNEQFF
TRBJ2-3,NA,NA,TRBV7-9,TGTGCCAGCAGATCGGGACGGCTGCTCACAGATACGCAGTATTTT,CASRSGRLLTDTQYF
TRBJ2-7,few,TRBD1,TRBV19,TGTGCCAGTAGTAGATCGGGACAGTACGACGAGCAGTACTTC,CASSRSGQYDEQYF
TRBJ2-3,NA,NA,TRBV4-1,TGCGCCAGCAGCCCGATACCCAGCAGCGGTACGCAGTATTTT,CASSPIPSSGTQYF
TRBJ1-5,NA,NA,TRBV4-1,TGCGCCAGCAGCCAAGCTCAGGCGGGGCTTGGCAATCAGCCCCAGCATTTT,CASSQAQAGLGNQPQHF
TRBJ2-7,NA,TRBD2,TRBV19,TGTGCCAGCAAGACTAGCGGTCACTCCTACGAGCAGTACTTC,CASKTSGHSYEQYF
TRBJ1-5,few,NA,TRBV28,TGTGCCAGCAGGGGGTGGGGTTCGGGCAATCAGCCCCAGCATTTT,CASRGWGSGNQPQHF
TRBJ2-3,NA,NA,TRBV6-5,TGTGCCAGCAGTTACGGAGGGAGCGCAGATACGCAGTATTTT,CASSYGGSADTQYF
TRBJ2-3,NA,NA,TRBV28,TGTGCCAGCAGTCACTTATTAGATACGCAGTATTTT,CASSHLLDTQYF
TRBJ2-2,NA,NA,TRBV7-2,TGTGCCAGCAGCTCCTGGACCGTGAACACCGGGGAGCTGTTTTTT,CASSSWTVNTGELFF
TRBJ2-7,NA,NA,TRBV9,TGTGCCAGCAGCGCGGGACTCACAACCTCATCCTACGAGCAGTACTTC,CASSAGLTTSSYEQYF
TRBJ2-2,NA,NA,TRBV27,TGTGCCAGCAGTTTAGTGGGGGGGAACACCGGGGAGCTGTTTTTT,CASSLVGGNTGELFF
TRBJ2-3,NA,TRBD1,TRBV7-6,TGTGCCAGCAGCTTAGTACAGGGGGGCACAGATACGCAGTATTTT,CASSLVQGGTDTQYF
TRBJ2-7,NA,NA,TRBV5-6,TGTGCCAGCAGCCTAGCCATGGGCGTGGGCTACGAGCAGTACTTC,CASSLAMGVGYEQYF
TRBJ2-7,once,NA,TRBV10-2,TGCGCCAGCAGTGGAGTCGGGGGATTCTCCTACGAGCAGTACTTC,CASSGVGGFSYEQYF
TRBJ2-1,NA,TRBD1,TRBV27,TGTGCCAGCAGGGCTGCTGGACAGGGGGGGTCCTTAAGCTACAATGAGCAGTTCTTC,CASRAAGQGGSLSYNEQFF
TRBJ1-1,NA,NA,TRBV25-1,TGTGCCAGCAGCCGCCGGTGGGCAGGGAACACTGAAGCTTTCTTT,CASSRRWAGNTEAFF
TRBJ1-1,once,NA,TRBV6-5,TGTGCCAGCAGTTACTTTATAGGCGCTGAAGCTTTCTTT,CASSYFIGAEAFF
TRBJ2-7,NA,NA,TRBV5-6,TGTGCCAGCAGCCTCCCGCATGCCTACGAGCAGTACTTC,CASSLPHAYEQYF
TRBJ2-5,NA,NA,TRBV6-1,TGTGCCAGCAGTGAAGTGGGAGAAGGGGAGACCCAGTACTTC,CASSEVGEGETQYF
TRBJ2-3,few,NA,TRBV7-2,TGTGCCAGCAGCTTAGTGCTGGGGGGGGCCACAGATACGCAGTATTTT,CASSLVLGGATDTQYF
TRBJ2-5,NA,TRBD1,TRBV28,TGTGCCAGCAGCGTTGTCGGGACAGGGCATTTCCAAGAGACCCAGTACTTC,CASSVVGTGHFQETQYF